Sequencing of this T cell receptor beta chain was carried out in a study of OX40 agonist ivuxolimab in advanced cancers. With respect to the entire study: Ivuxolimab, which targeted the costimulatory receptor OX40 (CD134), was an agonistic, fully human IgG2 monoclonal antibody. Partial responses occurred in three dose-escalation patients, of whom one had hepatocellular carcinoma and two had cutaneous melanoma. Intravenous ivuxolimab was administered to patients every 2 weeks at six dose levels: 0.01, 0.1, 0.3, 1.5, 3 and 10 mg/kg. The purpose of peripheral TCRbeta sequencing was to test whether ivuxolimab changed TCR sequence diversity and led to clonal T-cell expansion. Of the approximately 54 patients in dose escalation, some 20 had hepatocellular carcinoma, some 15 had melanoma, 9 had renal cell carcinoma and 9 had head and neck cancer. The paper covers the monotherapy dose-escalation part of the phase I ivuxolimab trial, which included N of about 51 patients. A male proportion of around 80% and a mean age of 60 years, ranging from roughly 23 to 79, were recorded for the dose-escalation cohort. Prior anti-PD-1, anti-PD-L1 or anti-CTLA-4 therapy was permitted, and approximately 40% of dose-escalation patients had received checkpoint inhibitors. Findings and caveats that apply to the study as a whole: Low levels of normalized T-cell clonal expansion were also seen in some nonresponding patients. The antigen specificity of the clonally expanded peripheral T cells was not determined. After ivuxolimab, more expanded clones were found on average in CD8+ T cells than in CD4+ T cells. At doses from 0.1 to 3.0 mg/kg, clonal expansion was seen in both CD4+ and CD8+ blood T cells between baseline and week 6. In the 0.1-3.0 mg/kg groups, partial responders had among the lowest normalized peripheral clonal expansion, particularly in CD8+ T cells.

This clone was observed a handful of times. No antigen is known for it. It has no much larger one-base neighbor in the sample; base qualities were not kept. The trial excluded patients who had a history of autoimmune disease or were on systemic immunosuppression. Peripheral blood for TCR sequencing was collected from all dose cohorts at baseline, on cycle 4 day 1, and on cycle 7 day 1. The samples were taken from a phase I, first-in-human, multicenter, open-label dose-escalation trial of ivuxolimab. Adults with locally advanced or metastatic head and neck squamous cell, hepatocellular, melanoma or renal cell carcinoma were enrolled in the trial. Before TCR sequencing, CD4+ T cells and CD8+ T cells from peripheral blood were sorted into separate populations. For sequencing of the TCRbeta CDR3 region, genomic DNA was extracted from the sorted cells. The immunoSEQ Assay was used for sequencing of TCRbeta CDR3 regions. TCRdb's version of the immuneACCESS table is confined to in-frame rearrangements and falls short of the full clone set. An unresolved V gene accounts for under half of the shortfall where checked; the remainder is of unknown origin. The sample yields fewer than 25,000 clones; 80% to 90% were counted once. The top ten hold 50% of the sample.

Including the terminal cysteine and phenylalanine, the CDR3 comprises 15 residues. The DNA shown is the 45-base CDR3, in frame from base 1. The V end loses 5 bases and the J end loses 8 bases, and a stretch of 16 bases separates them. The germline V gene (reference sequence) provides CDR1 PRHDT and CDR2 FYEKMQ. This chain is built from TRBV13 and TRBJ1-6; TRBD1 could be the D gene, as 5 bases match. Sequencing used CD4+ or CD8+ T cells sorted from blood, obtained in a trial of the OX40 agonist ivuxolimab. The sequence was collected from an adult with an advanced solid tumor such as melanoma, head and neck, liver or kidney cancer. The CDR3 region reads CASSGAGVGDSPLHF. At the DNA level, the sequence is TGTGCCAGCAGCGGTGCTGGAGTAGGGGATTCACCCCTCCACTTT.